The clone carrying this T cell receptor beta chain was found a few times. Repertoires were generated with immunoSEQ multiplex PCR, while TCRdb's copy carries only in-frame clones and drops some. The table records 150,000 to 200,000 clones, 75% to 95% of them present only once. The data were taken from a study of control samples from healthy donors and cancer patients. This CDR3 contains 13 residues. Germline values: CDR1 SGHDT, CDR2 YYEEEE. Between the trimmed V and J ends, which lost 5 bases and 4 bases, there was a span of 13 bases. Source material: blood. The TCR sequence derives from a woman in her forties in good health. The chain is built from TRBV5-6 and TRBJ2-7, with D perhaps matching TRBD1 (6 bases). The CDR3 sequence is CASRLQGEYEQYF. CDR3 nucleotides: TGTGCCAGCAGACTACAGGGAGAGTACGAGCAGTACTTC.